This T cell receptor beta chain comes out of a study of blood T cell repertoires in COVID-19. In the study overall: Italy, Spain and the United States were the sources of the convalescent and acute COVID-19 samples.

Original methodology: Reference gene primer amplification in the assay estimated nucleated cell counts. Sequencing was performed with immunoSEQ multiplex PCR; in TCRdb, only in-frame clones are kept and a portion is missing. Clone size and V and J calls were adopted from that table, with D and trimming inferred from the DNA. The repertoire consists of some 230,000 clones, with around 84% occurring once and the leading ten covering approximately 5%. The CDR3 covers 15 residues. V dropped 2 bases and J dropped 5; count of bases not matched to a gene: 6. The germline V gene has CDR1 SGHNT and CDR2 YENEEA.

The rearrangement uses TRBV11-3 and TRBJ2-3, with 8 bases aligning to TRBD2. The TCR sequence derives from a woman aged 55-69 years who had recovered from COVID-19. Sequenced: peripheral blood. CDR3 sequence: CASSLFGGGLDTQYF. The CDR3 coding sequence is TGTGCCAGCAGCTTATTCGGGGGGGGGCTAGATACGCAGTATTTT.